This is a list of T cell receptor beta chains from one sample in a study of sequential checkpoint blockade in melanoma. Data came from immunoSEQ multiplex PCR; TCRdb stores just in-frame clones and leaves some out. The sample consists of around 35,000 clones, 32% of them appearing once. This sample comprised tumor tissue (inferred from file names), obtained from a patient given nivolumab and ipilimumab in sequence. The receptors come from a human donor with melanoma. CDR3s include the opening cysteine and the closing phenylalanine or tryptophan. The order of the fields is clone size, J gene, V gene, CDR3 length, D gene, CDR3 DNA, CDR3 protein. A D gene is named only where the DNA matches it firmly. Clone size is not always given. Where it is, it says once, few, many or a class for expanded clones.

>NA|TRBJ2-1|TRBV18|14|NA
TGTGCCAGCTCACCCCCAGAAAGGTACAATGAGCAGTTCTTC
CASSPPERYNEQFF
>NA|TRBJ1-1|TRBV11-3|14|NA
TGTGCCAGCAGCTTGGGCCCCGCGAACACTGAAGCTTTCTTT
CASSLGPANTEAFF
>NA|TRBJ2-3|TRBV29-1|18|TRBD2
TGCAGCGTCGAAGGACTAGCGGGGGCCCCCCAGAGGGGAGATACGCAGTATTTT
CSVEGLAGAPQRGDTQYF
>NA|TRBJ1-2|TRBV12-5|12|NA
TGTGCCAGCGGTGAGGAGGTTAAAGGCTACACCTTC
CASGEEVKGYTF
>NA|TRBJ2-3|TRBV5-1|16|TRBD2
TGCGCCAGCAGGCAACTAGCGGGGGTTTACACAGATACGCAGTATTTT
CASRQLAGVYTDTQYF
>few|TRBJ2-5|TRBV9|14|TRBD2
TGTGCCAGCAGTGCCCGGACTAGCGGAAAGACCCAGTACTTC
CASSARTSGKTQYF
>NA|TRBJ1-1|TRBV12-5|15|NA
TGTGCTAGTGGTTTGGCCGGAGGGTACGCCACTGAAGCTTTCTTT
CASGLAGGYATEAFF
>NA|TRBJ2-1|TRBV19|11|TRBD1
TGTGCCACTAGACAGGGAAATGAGCAGTTCTTC
CATRQGNEQFF
>few|TRBJ1-3|TRBV10-3|16|NA
TGTGCCATCAGTGAGTCGACTCCGAACTCTGGAAACACCATATATTTT
CAISESTPNSGNTIYF
>NA|TRBJ2-1|TRBV5-1|16|TRBD1
TGCGCCAGCAGCGTCAACACCGGGACAGTACTCAATGAGCAGTTCTTC
CASSVNTGTVLNEQFF
>NA|TRBJ2-6|TRBV19|14|TRBD2
TGTGCCTCCCAGCGGGGGTCTGGGGCCAACGTCCTGACTTTC
CASQRGSGANVLTF
>few|TRBJ2-7|TRBV18|15|TRBD1
TGTGCCAGCTCACCCCCTCGGACAGGGCCCTACGAGCAGTACTTC
CASSPPRTGPYEQYF
>NA|TRBJ1-1|TRBV19|13|NA
TGTGCCAGTAGTATGGGCCCTAACACTGAAGCTTTCTTT
CASSMGPNTEAFF
>NA|TRBJ1-2|TRBV6-8|14|NA
TGTGCCAGCAGTTACTCGGAGGGAGTTAATGGCTACACCTTC
CASSYSEGVNGYTF
>NA|TRBJ1-1|TRBV30|13|TRBD1
TGTGCCTGGAGGCGACAGGGAAGCATCGAGGCTTTCTTT
CAWRRQGSIEAFF
>few|TRBJ2-7|TRBV11-3|16|TRBD1
TGTGCCAGCAGTTTTCAACTACAGGGGCTCGAACGAGAGCAGTACTTC
CASSFQLQGLEREQYF
>many|TRBJ1-5|TRBV11-3|14|NA
TGTGCCAGCAGCCTACTGGTAGAGGATCAGCCCCAGCATTTT
CASSLLVEDQPQHF
>NA|TRBJ2-1|TRBV18|14|TRBD2
TGTGCCAGCTCAGTAGCGGGACGATACAATGAGCAGTTCTTC
CASSVAGRYNEQFF
>NA|TRBJ2-2|TRBV11-1|16|NA
TGTGCCAGCAGCTCTGACAGAGACAGATACACCGGGGAGCTGTTTTTT
CASSSDRDRYTGELFF
>NA|TRBJ1-1|TRBV6-8|15|NA
TGTGCCAGCAGCTACTCGCCATCCATGAACACTGAAGCTTTCTTT
CASSYSPSMNTEAFF
>NA|TRBJ1-5|TRBV30|13|NA
TGTGCCTGGAGTAGGAATGACAATCAGCCCCAGCATTTT
CAWSRNDNQPQHF
>NA|TRBJ2-2|TRBV23-1|13|NA
TGCGCCAGCAGAGTACAGGGCACCGGGGAGCTGTTTTTT
CASRVQGTGELFF
>NA|TRBJ2-1|TRBV28|14|NA
TGTGCCAGCAGTTTGGGAGGGGGTTACAATGAGCAGTTCTTC
CASSLGGGYNEQFF
>NA|TRBJ2-7|TRBV29-1|17|TRBD1
TGCAGCGTTGTTTGGGGTATGCTGCCGGGACAGGGGTACGAGCAGTACTTC
CSVVWGMLPGQGYEQYF
>NA|TRBJ1-1|TRBV30|13|NA
TGTGCCTGGAGTGTAGGAAGGGGCTTCGAAGCTTTCTTT
CAWSVGRGFEAFF
>NA|TRBJ1-3|TRBV29-1|14|NA
TGCAGCGTTGAAAAGGGAAACTCTGGAAACACCATATATTTT
CSVEKGNSGNTIYF